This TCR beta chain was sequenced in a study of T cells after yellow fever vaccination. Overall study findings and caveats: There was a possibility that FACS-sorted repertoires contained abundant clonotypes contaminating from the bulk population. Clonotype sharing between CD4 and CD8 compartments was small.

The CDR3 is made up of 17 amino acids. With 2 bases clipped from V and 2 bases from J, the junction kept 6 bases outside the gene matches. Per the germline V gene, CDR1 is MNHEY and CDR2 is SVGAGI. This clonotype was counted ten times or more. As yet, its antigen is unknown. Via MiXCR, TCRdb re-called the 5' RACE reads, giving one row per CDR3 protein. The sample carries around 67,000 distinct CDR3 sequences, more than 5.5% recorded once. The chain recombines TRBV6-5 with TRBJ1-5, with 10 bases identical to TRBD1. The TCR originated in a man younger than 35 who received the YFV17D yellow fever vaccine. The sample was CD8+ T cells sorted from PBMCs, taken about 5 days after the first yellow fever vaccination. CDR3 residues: CASSYGRTGGGNQPQHF. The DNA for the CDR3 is TGTGCCAGCAGTTACGGTCGGACAGGGGGTGGCAATCAGCCCCAGCATTTT.